This T cell receptor beta chain was captured by sequencing in a study of immune cell composition in non-small cell lung cancer. Normal lung was sampled as far from the tumour as possible, at least 3 cm. Genomic DNA came from frozen unsorted single-cell suspensions. Findings and caveats of the study: Tumour TCR-beta clonality showed no significant link to smoking pack-years. TIL tumour reactivity correlated with maximal tumour-associated clone frequency in adenocarcinoma. Squamous carcinomas (approximately 75%) more often had tumour-associated clones >0.5% than adenocarcinomas (33%).

This clone was observed a handful of times. Its target is unknown. Trimming removed 0 bases from V and 3 bases from J, with 9 bases in between. This CDR3 region has 14 residues. From germline, CDR1 is SQVTM and CDR2 ANQGSEA. Sequenced by immunoSEQ multiplex PCR; TCRdb stores in-frame clones only, minus some. The sample records more than 3,000 clones, over 65% being singletons. The sequence derives from a human donor with non-small cell lung cancer. The donor label of this sample is uncertain. Sequencing was carried out using non-adjacent lung tissue. The chain joins TRBV29-1 to TRBJ1-5; D is unclear. The CDR3 region has the DNA TGCAGCGTTGAAGAGGGAGGCTCCAATCAGCCCCAGCATTTT. It translates to CSVEEGGSNQPQHF.